This is a list of T cell receptor beta chains from one sample in a study of T-cell memory formation after mild COVID-19. Each CDR3 protein is one row after TCRdb ran MiXCR on the 5' RACE reads. Of roughly 99,000 distinct CDR3 sequences in the sample, under 15% were seen once. Sequences were obtained from PBMCs or a T cell subset sorted from them (not recorded which). Receptor source: a man aged 18 to 29 who had mild COVID-19 (a few samples of this study predate the infection). Cell type and time point are not known. Each CDR3 is given with its conserved first and last residue. The D gene is left open where the match is weak. Clone size is shown for a subset of rows, as once, few, many or a class of expanded clone.

CASSLVLGPQHF,TGTGCCAGCAGCTTGGTTCTGGGGCCCCAGCATTTT,few,-,TRBJ1-5,TRBV5-8
CASRSISGYEQFF,TGTGCCAGCAGATCGATATCGGGGTATGAGCAGTTCTTC,few,-,TRBJ2-1,TRBV27
CASSQMTGNSPLHF,TGTGCCAGCAGCCAAATGACGGGTAATTCACCCCTCCACTTT,few,-,TRBJ1-6,TRBV3-1
CASSEGTGGWQPQHF,TGTGCCAGCAGTGAAGGCACCGGGGGATGGCAGCCCCAGCATTTT,many,-,TRBJ1-5,TRBV6-1
CASSLVAYYGYTF,TGTGCCAGCAGCCTCGTGGCTTACTATGGCTACACCTTC,-,-,TRBJ1-2,TRBV11-2
CASSFRFNAAEGTDTQYF,TGCGCCAGCAGCTTCAGGTTCAATGCGGCTGAGGGCACAGATACGCAGTATTTT,many,-,TRBJ2-3,TRBV5-1
CASSHNEETQYF,TGCGCCAGCAGCCATAACGAAGAGACCCAGTACTTC,few,-,TRBJ2-5,TRBV4-3
CASSPRGVRNTEAFF,TGTGCCAGCAGCCCCCGGGGGGTAAGGAACACTGAAGCTTTCTTT,few,-,TRBJ1-1,TRBV3-1
CASTPLTGTYNEQFF,TGTGCCAGCACCCCGCTGACAGGGACCTACAATGAGCAGTTCTTC,many,TRBD1,TRBJ2-1,TRBV7-6
CASSPAGGDYGYTF,TGCGCCAGCAGCCCAGCCGGGGGTGACTATGGCTACACCTTC,-,-,TRBJ1-2,TRBV5-1
CASSELSPGAETQYF,TGCGCCAGCAGTGAGTTGTCCCCAGGGGCAGAGACCCAGTACTTC,few,-,TRBJ2-5,TRBV10-2
CASSFRRTTEAFF,TGCGCCAGCAGCTTCCGACGGACGACTGAAGCTTTCTTT,few,-,TRBJ1-1,TRBV4-1
CASSDRQGANIQYF,TGCGCCAGCAGTGATCGGCAGGGGGCTAACATTCAGTACTTC,few,TRBD1,TRBJ2-4,TRBV10-2
CASSARDRVLETQYF,TGTGCCAGCAGTGCCCGGGACAGGGTATTAGAGACCCAGTACTTC,-,TRBD1,TRBJ2-5,TRBV12-3/TRBV12-4
CSARLGEREAFF,TGCAGTGCCCGGCTCGGGGAGAGGGAAGCTTTCTTT,few,-,TRBJ1-1,TRBV20-1